Below, 26 T cell receptor beta chains from the same sample are listed, as sequenced in a study of long-term antiretroviral therapy in people with HIV (dated 2022 in TCRdb). The immunoSEQ hsTCRB v3.0 assay was used at survey level resolution to sequence the TRB variable region. TCRdb limited this immuneACCESS table to in-frame rearrangements with V and J called. A share of clones is missing; checked studies link under half to unresolved V genes, and the rest is unexplained. In this sample the table shows roughly 13,000 clones, 77% of which occur a single time. Together, the top ten hold around 21% of the sample. The sample consisted of unsorted PBMCs, taken 1.3 years before starting antiretroviral therapy. The origin of the receptors is a man in his forties or fifties with HIV.

The rearrangement joins TRBV5-1 to TRBJ2-3; 7 nucleotides match TRBD1. The V segment lost 4 bases and the J segment 4 bases; nucleotides outside the gene matches: 6. From germline, CDR1 is SGHRS and CDR2 YFSETQ. The CDR3 consists of 14 residues. The CDR3 region is CASSGGQLADTQYF. In DNA, the CDR3 is TGCGCCAGCAGCGGGGGACAGTTAGCAGATACGCAGTATTTT.

CDR3 sequence (DNA): TGTGCCAGCAGCAGTGACAGGGGGTCTGAAGCTTTCTTT. The encoded protein is CASSSDRGSEAFF. The genes are TRBV11-2 and TRBJ1-1; 9 bases line up with TRBD1. From germline, CDR1 is SGHAT and CDR2 FQNNGV. J gave up 6 bases and V 5 bases, and 4 bases lay outside the gene matches. This CDR3 is 13 amino acids long.

The V call is TRBV9, the J call TRBJ1-5; no clear D gene. V was clipped by 2 bases and J by 1 base, with 10 bases between them. In germline, CDR1 is SGDLS, CDR2 YYNGEE. The CDR3 runs 15 residues. CDR3 sequence: CASSVEGDSNQPQHF. DNA of the CDR3: TGTGCCAGCAGCGTCGAGGGAGACAGCAATCAGCCCCAGCATTTT.

The V call is TRBV11-3, the J call TRBJ2-3, with D possibly being TRBD2 (7 bases). V shed 2 bases and J shed 1 base, with 10 bases lying between them. Per germline, CDR1 SGHNT and CDR2 YENEEA. There are 15 residues in the CDR3. CDR3 DNA sequence: TGTGCCAGCAGCTTAAGGGGGGGCCGCACAGATACGCAGTATTTT. This encodes CASSLRGGRTDTQYF.

This clone was counted between two and nine times. The rearrangement joins TRBV25-1 to TRBJ2-7; possible D gene TRBD1, 5 bases. CDR3 length: 13 amino acids. V was trimmed by 2 bases and J by 2 bases, leaving 7 bases between them. CDR1 and CDR2 (germline): MGHDK, SYGVNS. DNA for the CDR3: TGTGCCAGCAGTGAAACAGGTCCCTACGAGCAGTACTTC. Translated: CASSETGPYEQYF.

This chain uses TRBV30 with TRBJ1-3, with 9 bases fitting TRBD1. This CDR3 comprises 13 residues. The germline gives CDR1 GTSNPN, CDR2 SVGIG (reference sequence). After removal of 7 bases from V and 4 bases from J, the junction contained 5 bases not matched to a gene. The CDR3 protein is CASRDRVGNTIYF. DNA for the CDR3: TGTGCCTCACGGGACAGGGTCGGAAACACCATATATTTT. Supplemented by reference TRBV30 and TRBJ1-3, the full variable domain reads SQTIHQWPATLVQPVGSPLSLECTVEGTSNPNLYWYRQAAGRGLQLLFYSVGIGQISSEVPQNLSASRPQDRQFILSSKKLLLSDSGFYLCASRDRVGNTIYFGEGSWLTVV.

V and J are TRBV9 and TRBJ2-1, with 13 positions matching TRBD2. The CDR3 extends over 15 amino acids. The germline gives CDR1 SGDLS, CDR2 YYNGEE. Trimming removed 0 bases from V and 10 bases from J; junction bases left unmatched: 4. The CDR3 bases are TGTGCCAGCAGCGTAGGGACTAGCGGGGGATTGGAGCAGTTCTTC. It is translated as CASSVGTSGGLEQFF.

The J gene is TRBJ1-1, the V gene TRBV10-3; D perhaps matches TRBD1 (6 bases). Germline values: CDR1 ENHRY, CDR2 SYGVKD. This CDR3 spans 14 amino acids. V shed 5 bases and J shed 8 bases, with 18 bases lying between them. The CDR3 spells CAISPKNGDREAFF. CDR3 nucleotide sequence: TGTGCCATCAGTCCCAAAAATGGCGACAGGGAAGCTTTCTTT.

The rearrangement uses TRBV28 and TRBJ2-7; 8 bases line up with TRBD1. The germline V gene has CDR1 MDHEN and CDR2 SYDVKM. The V segment lost 7 bases and the J segment 4 bases; nucleotides outside the gene matches: 6. The length of the CDR3 is 13 residues. CDR3 protein: CASTWTGRYEQYF. For the CDR3, the DNA is TGTGCCAGCACCTGGACAGGGCGATACGAGCAGTACTTC.

The CDR3 coding sequence is TGTGCCAGCAGCTTGAGAGGGGGCCTCGCGTACGAGCAGTACTTC. This encodes CASSLRGGLAYEQYF. The chain combines TRBV7-9 with TRBJ2-7; TRBD1 matches 7 bases. Germline CDR1 SEHNR, CDR2 FQNEAQ (reference sequence). V lost 3 bases, J lost 4 bases, and 9 bases stayed unmatched. CDR3 length: 15 residues.

This clone is medium-sized within its sample. Additional DNA sequences in this sample encode the identical CDR3. V gene TRBV15 combines with J gene TRBJ2-7; 8 bases line up with TRBD1. V shed 3 bases and J 2 bases; nucleotides not matched to a gene: 6. Germline V gene lookup returns CDR1 LNHNV and CDR2 YYDKDF (reference sequence). The CDR3 is 15 residues long. DNA for the CDR3: TGTGCCACCAGCAGGGGGACAGGAGGCCCCTACGAGCAGTACTTC. Encoded protein: CATSRGTGGPYEQYF.

The chain has TRBV4-1 and TRBJ2-2; 8 bases fit TRBD1. Germline-derived CDR1 and CDR2 are MGHRA and YSYEKL. The junction had 10 bases not matched to a gene; V was cut back by 0 bases and J by 7 bases. This CDR3 has 17 residues. This chain's CDR3 is CASSQDRFRGRHGELFF. CDR3 coding DNA: TGCGCCAGCAGCCAAGATCGGTTCAGGGGGCGCCACGGGGAGCTGTTTTTT.

This sequence joins TRBV4-2 and TRBJ2-3; 10 bases are shared with TRBD2. V shed 3 bases and J 4 bases; nucleotides not matched to a gene: 4. Germline-derived CDR1 and CDR2 are LGHNA and YNFKEQ. CDR3 length: 15 amino acids. The CDR3 here is CASSHQSGGADTQYF. CDR3 DNA sequence: TGTGCCAGCAGCCACCAGAGCGGGGGGGCAGATACGCAGTATTTT.

The chain links TRBV19 to TRBJ1-4; 9 bases match TRBD1. In germline, CDR1 is LNHDA, CDR2 SQIVND (reference sequence). This CDR3 region has 15 residues. V lost 5 bases to trimming and J lost 7 bases; unmatched junction nucleotides: 8. The CDR3, as DNA: TGTGCCAGTAGTCCTACCGGGACAGGGATTGAAAAACTGTTTTTT. Residues: CASSPTGTGIEKLFF. Based on the CDR3 plus reference TRBV19 and TRBJ1-4, the full variable domain is DGGITQSPKYLFRKEGQNVTLSCEQNLNHDAMYWYRQDPGQGLRLIYYSQIVNDFQKGDIAEGYSVSREKKESFPLTVTSAQKNPTAFYLCASSPTGTGIEKLFFGSGTQLSVL.

The chain employs TRBV11-2 and TRBJ1-1, with TRBD1 identical over 7 bases. CDR3 size: 14 residues. J gave up 0 bases and V 6 bases, and 4 bases lay outside the gene matches. Germline V CDR1 and CDR2: SGHAT, FQNNGV. The CDR3 coding sequence is TGTGCCAGCAGGGTTACAGGGGTGAACACTGAAGCTTTCTTT. Encoded protein: CASRVTGVNTEAFF.

This rearrangement joins TRBV18 to TRBJ1-1, with no clear D. V dropped 3 bases and J dropped 0 bases, with 11 bases sitting between them. Germline assignment: CDR1 KGHSH and CDR2 LQKENI. CDR3 length: 15 amino acids. CDR3 in DNA: TGTGCCAGCTCACCTCGGCGGGATATGAACACTGAAGCTTTCTTT. This sequence encodes CASSPRRDMNTEAFF.

The chain carries TRBV6-6 and TRBJ2-7; unclear D gene. V was shortened by 2 bases and J by 1 base, with 3 bases between the two germline ends. Germline CDR1 reads MNHNY; CDR2 reads SVGAGI (reference sequence). The CDR3 runs to 12 residues. CDR3 sequence: CASSYSSYEQYF. The DNA for the CDR3 is TGTGCCAGCAGTTACAGTTCCTACGAGCAGTACTTC.

The chain links TRBV11-2 to TRBJ1-1; D gene unclear. The V gene lost 6 bases and the J gene lost 0 bases, with 5 bases spanning the gap. The CDR3 consists of 12 residues. Germline V CDR1 and CDR2: SGHAT, FQNNGV. The chain's CDR3 is CASRVMNTEAFF. The CDR3 DNA reads as TGTGCCAGCAGGGTGATGAACACTGAAGCTTTCTTT.

This clone has a handful of counts. This sequence joins TRBV2 and TRBJ1-5, with a tentative D call TRBD1 (5 bases). V lost 4 bases, J lost 4 bases, and 14 bases lay in between. The CDR3 spans 15 residues. Germline CDR1 reads SNHLY; CDR2 reads FYNNEI. CDR3: CASSVYGGTNQPQHF. The CDR3 region has the DNA TGTGCCAGCAGTGTCTACGGGGGTACTAATCAGCCCCAGCATTTT. Full variable domain (outside the CDR3, taken from reference TRBV2 and TRBJ1-5): EPEVTQTPSHQVTQMGQEVILRCVPISNHLYFYWYRQILGQKVEFLVSFYNNEISEKSEIFDDQFSVERPDGSNFTLKIRSTKLEDSAMYFCASSVYGGTNQPQHFGDGTRLSIL.

The chain recombines TRBV30 with TRBJ1-1; weak D call: TRBD1 (5 bases). V was clipped by 1 base and J by 2 bases, with 11 bases between them. Germline V gene sequence: CDR1 GTSNPN, CDR2 SVGIG (reference sequence). This CDR3 has 14 residues. The CDR3 nucleotides read TGTGCCTGGAGTGAGGACACTGTAAACACTGAAGCTTTCTTT. Its protein is CAWSEDTVNTEAFF.

The chain couples TRBV18 to TRBJ1-1; 7 bases map to TRBD1. CDR1 and CDR2 from the germline V gene are KGHSH and LQKENI. The CDR3 consists of 15 residues. Losses at the gene ends were 3 bases for V and 4 bases for J; bases not matched to a gene: 8. The CDR3 loop is CASSPSRQGGTEAFF. The CDR3 bases are TGTGCCAGCTCACCGAGCCGACAGGGAGGCACTGAAGCTTTCTTT.

The chain uses TRBV10-3 and TRBJ2-7; D is undetermined. The CDR3 extends over 12 amino acids. Germline CDR1 ENHRY, CDR2 SYGVKD. The V gene lost 0 bases and the J gene lost 3 bases, with 3 bases spanning the gap. CDR3 in amino acids: CAISESSYEQYF. The CDR3 region has the DNA TGTGCCATCAGTGAGTCGAGCTACGAGCAGTACTTC.

CDR3 bases: TGTGCCAGCTCACCACCGGGACTAGCGGGGGTGAATGAGCAGTTCTTC. This translates into CASSPPGLAGVNEQFF. The chain links TRBV18 to TRBJ2-1; 14 bases align to TRBD2. This CDR3 comprises 16 residues. From germline, CDR1 is KGHSH and CDR2 LQKENI. J gave up 7 bases and V 0 bases, and 2 bases lay outside the gene matches.

The genes are TRBV6-5 and TRBJ1-1; D ambiguous. Germline V CDR1 and CDR2: MNHEY, SVGAGI. V lost 6 bases and J lost 1, with 15 bases in between. This CDR3 has 15 amino acids. Here the CDR3 reads CASSPDTPQNTEAFF. DNA of the CDR3: TGTGCCAGCAGCCCCGACACTCCACAGAACACTGAAGCTTTCTTT.

This chain connects TRBV25-1 to TRBJ2-3; TRBD2 matches at 8 bases. The CDR3 contains 13 residues. After removal of 10 bases from V and 2 bases from J, the junction contained 5 bases not matched to a gene. Germline CDR1 MGHDK, CDR2 SYGVNS. CDR3 nucleotides: TGTGCCATAGCGGGGACTTACACAGATACGCAGTATTTT. Protein sequence: CAIAGTYTDTQYF.

The V gene is TRBV5-1, the J gene TRBJ2-7; D not resolved. This CDR3 is built from 14 residues. Trimming cost V 0 bases and J 6 bases, with 13 bases left between them. Germline CDR1 SGHRS, CDR2 YFSETQ. The DNA of the CDR3 is TGCGCCAGCAGCTTGGGCAGGTTGATCGGCGAGCAGTACTTC. The encoded protein is CASSLGRLIGEQYF.